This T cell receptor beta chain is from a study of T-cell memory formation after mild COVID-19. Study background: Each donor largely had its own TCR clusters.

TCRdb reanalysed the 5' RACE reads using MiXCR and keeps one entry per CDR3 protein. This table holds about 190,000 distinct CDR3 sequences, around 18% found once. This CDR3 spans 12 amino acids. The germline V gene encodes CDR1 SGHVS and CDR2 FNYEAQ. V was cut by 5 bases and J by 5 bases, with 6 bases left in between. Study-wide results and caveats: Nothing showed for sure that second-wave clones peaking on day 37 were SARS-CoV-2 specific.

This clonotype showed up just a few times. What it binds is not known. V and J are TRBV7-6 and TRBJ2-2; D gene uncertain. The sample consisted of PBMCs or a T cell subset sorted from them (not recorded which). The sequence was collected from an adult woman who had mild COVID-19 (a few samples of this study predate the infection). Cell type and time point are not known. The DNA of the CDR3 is TGTGCCAGCAGCCGTTGGACCGGGGAGCTGTTTTTT. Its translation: CASSRWTGELFF.